This T cell receptor (beta chain) is from a study of CXCR3-negative and CXCR3-positive naive CD8 T cells. As regards this clonotype: Its antigen is still unknown.

All TRB cDNA libraries came from 5' RACE performed with UMI labels. TCRdb derives one entry per CDR3 protein from the 5' RACE reads, leaving out DNA. The table for this sample gives approximately 8,800 distinct CDR3 sequences. Findings of the study overall: Hydrophobicity was higher for TRB CDR3s found in CXCR3-positive naive cells than in CXCR3-negative naive cells. The study found comparably high diversity in both naive subsets and much lower diversity in memory CD8+ cells.

Germline assignment: CDR1 MDHEN and CDR2 SYDVKM. This CDR3 contains 14 residues. Among CD8+ T cells, naive ones were CD45RO-CCR7+CD27+CD95-. This receptor was taken from a human donor in good health. Some clones in this sample may be carry-over from other donors' samples. The rearrangement links TRBV28 to TRBJ2-5; TCRdb outputs TRBD1, but without DNA this stays unchecked. The sample consisted of naive CXCR3+ CD8+ T cells from blood. Documented subset: CD45RO-CCR7+CD27+CD95- naive CD8+ T cells expressing CXCR3 (TNR3+). The CDR3 protein is CASSRVSPGETQYF. The variable domain in full, completed from reference TRBV28 and TRBJ2-5, reads DVKVTQSSRYLVKRTGEKVFLECVQDMDHENMFWYRQDPGLGLRLIYFSYDVKMKEKGDIPEGYSVSREKKERFSLILESASTNQTSMYLCASSRVSPGETQYFGPGTRLLVL.